Given below is one T cell receptor beta chain in context. It lacks a known antigen. The input lacks base qualities; no much larger clone sits a single base away. TCRbeta CDR3 regions were amplified from genomic DNA using the immunoSEQ Assay, a bias-controlled multiplex PCR. The authors' pipeline ran thus. The number of nucleated cells in each sample was estimated by amplification of reference gene primers within the assay. Sequence reads were collapsed and filtered to measure the absolute abundance of every unique TCRbeta CDR3 rearrangement. For each sample, productive Simpson clonality was calculated as the square root of Simpson's diversity index across productive rearrangements. TCRdb took over this immuneACCESS table, retaining in-frame rearrangements with V and J assigned. Such tables are incomplete; in checked studies, under half of the missing clones stem from an unresolved V gene, and the remainder is unexplained. V and J calls and clone size are copied from that table; D and trimming were computed from the DNA. This sample gives more than 60,000 clones in total; 65% to 90% of them show up just once. The top ten clonotypes cover about 5.7% of the sample.

This specimen comes from a study of blood T cell repertoires in COVID-19 (dated by TCRdb to about 2020). About the full investigation: Collaborator samples came from the United States, Italy and Spain and covered acute and convalescent phases of COVID-19. The prospective study material was composed of cDNA or gDNA derived from T cells, B-cell-depleted T cells, or PBMCs. Subjects who had been exposed to COVID-19, were actively infected with it, or had recovered from it provided the deeply sampled blood TCRbeta repertoires that made up the dataset. The repertoires were released in a freely available public database meant as a resource for research on the immune response to SARS-CoV-2. Samples were obtained from the ongoing ImmuneRACE study (first 160 participants) and from roughly 1,300 subjects provided by 6 global collaborators. Sample metadata almost always included a de-identified subject ID, COVID-19 status, age in years and sex. Where available, HLA class I and class II types were obtained from metadata supplied by the sample provider rather than from assay-based typing. The paper's findings and limits, for the study overall: The amount of clinical and demographic metadata varied by source and participant and was provided uncurated.

CDR1 LNHDA and CDR2 SQIVND are derived from the germline V gene (reference sequence). V ends up 2 bases short and J 9 bases short, with an unmatched junction base count of 7. The CDR3 runs 15 amino acids, cysteine and phenylalanine included. Here the CDR3 DNA is all that survives: 45 bases in frame from base 1. One collaborating source in Seattle enrolled patients while the patients were actively infected and followed the patients over time throughout the course of disease. Each collaborating institution followed its own protocols to collect whole blood in K2EDTA tubes. For TCRbeta analysis, collaborators shipped samples as frozen whole blood, isolated PBMCs, or DNA extracted from either of those sample types.

The specimen was peripheral blood. The sequence was collected from an elderly man with COVID-19, enrolled during active disease. The receptor chain draws on TRBV19 and TRBJ1-6; 7 bases in the junction line up with TRBD1. The encoded CDR3 is CASSILAGGFSPLHF. The bases are TGTGCCAGTAGTATATTGGCAGGGGGATTTTCACCCCTCCACTTT.